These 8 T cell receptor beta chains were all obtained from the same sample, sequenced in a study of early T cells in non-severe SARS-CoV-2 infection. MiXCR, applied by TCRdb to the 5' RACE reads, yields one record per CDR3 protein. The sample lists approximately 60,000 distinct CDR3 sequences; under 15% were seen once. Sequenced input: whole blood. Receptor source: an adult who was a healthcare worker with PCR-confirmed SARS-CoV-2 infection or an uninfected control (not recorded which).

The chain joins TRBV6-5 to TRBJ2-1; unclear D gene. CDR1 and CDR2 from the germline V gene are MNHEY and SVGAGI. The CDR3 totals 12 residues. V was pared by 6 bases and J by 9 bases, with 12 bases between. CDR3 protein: CASRRKGGEQFF. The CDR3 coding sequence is TGTGCCAGCAGACGAAAGGGTGGTGAGCAGTTCTTC.

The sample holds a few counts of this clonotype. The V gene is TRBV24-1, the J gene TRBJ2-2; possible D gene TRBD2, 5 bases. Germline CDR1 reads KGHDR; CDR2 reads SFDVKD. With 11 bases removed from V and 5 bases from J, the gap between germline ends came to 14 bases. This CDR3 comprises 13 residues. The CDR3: CAIRTAGTGELFF. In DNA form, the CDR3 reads TGTGCCATTCGGACTGCGGGTACCGGGGAGCTGTTTTTT.

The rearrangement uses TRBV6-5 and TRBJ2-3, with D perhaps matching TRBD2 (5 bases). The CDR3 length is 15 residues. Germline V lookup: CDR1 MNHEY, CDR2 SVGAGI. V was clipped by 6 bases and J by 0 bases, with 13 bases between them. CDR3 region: CASRSGVISTDTQYF. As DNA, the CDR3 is TGTGCCAGCAGGTCCGGGGTTATAAGCACAGATACGCAGTATTTT.

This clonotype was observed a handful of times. The CDR3 sequence is CATSRVTQANNYGYTF. CDR3 in DNA: TGTGCCACCAGCAGAGTAACGCAGGCTAACAACTATGGCTACACCTTC. The V and J genes are TRBV15 and TRBJ1-2, with no clear D. V lost 1 base, J lost 2 bases, and 14 bases lay in between. Per germline, CDR1 LNHNV and CDR2 YYDKDF (reference sequence). This CDR3 contains 16 residues. The entire variable domain, with the rest obtained from reference TRBV15 and TRBJ1-2, is as follows: DAMVIQNPRYQVTQFGKPVTLSCSQTLNHNVMYWYQQKSSQAPKLLFHYYDKDFNNEADTPDNFQSRRPNTSFCFLDIRSPGLGDTAMYLCATSRVTQANNYGYTFGSGTRLTVV.

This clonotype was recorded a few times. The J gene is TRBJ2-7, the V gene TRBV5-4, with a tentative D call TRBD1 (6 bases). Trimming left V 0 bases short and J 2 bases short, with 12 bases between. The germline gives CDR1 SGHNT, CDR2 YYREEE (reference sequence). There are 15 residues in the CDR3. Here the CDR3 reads CASSLGPGEAYEQYF. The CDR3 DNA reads TGTGCCAGCAGCTTGGGCCCAGGGGAAGCCTACGAGCAGTACTTC.

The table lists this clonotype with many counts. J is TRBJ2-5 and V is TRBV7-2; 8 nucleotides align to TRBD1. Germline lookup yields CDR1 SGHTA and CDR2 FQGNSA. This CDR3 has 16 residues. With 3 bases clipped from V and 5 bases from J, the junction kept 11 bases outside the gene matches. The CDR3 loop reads CASSFNSRGRVETQYF. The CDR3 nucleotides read TGTGCCAGCAGCTTCAACTCCAGGGGGCGTGTCGAGACCCAGTACTTC. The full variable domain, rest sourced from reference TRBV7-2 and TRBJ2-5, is GAGVSQSPSNKVTEKGKDVELRCDPISGHTALYWYRQSLGQGLEFLIYFQGNSAPDKSGLPSDRFSAERTGGSVSTLTIQRTQQEDSAVYLCASSFNSRGRVETQYFGPGTRLLVL.

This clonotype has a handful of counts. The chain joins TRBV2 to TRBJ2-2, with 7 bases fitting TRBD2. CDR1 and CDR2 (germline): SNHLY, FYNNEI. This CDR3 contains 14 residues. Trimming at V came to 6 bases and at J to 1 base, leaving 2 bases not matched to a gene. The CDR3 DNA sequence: TGTGCCAGCAGAGGGACTAAGAACACCGGGGAGCTGTTTTTT. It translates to CASRGTKNTGELFF.

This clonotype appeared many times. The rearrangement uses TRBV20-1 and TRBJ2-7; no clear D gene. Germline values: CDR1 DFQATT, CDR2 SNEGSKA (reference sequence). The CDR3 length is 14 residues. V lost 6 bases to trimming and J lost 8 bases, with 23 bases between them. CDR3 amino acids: CSADTTIDGRKQYF. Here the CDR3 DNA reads TGCAGTGCCGACACCACTATCGACGGGCGAAAGCAGTACTTC.